Below are 5 T cell receptor beta chains sequenced from a single sample in a study of OX40 agonist ivuxolimab in advanced cancers. Using immunoSEQ multiplex PCR, the repertoire was profiled, and TCRdb retains in-frame clones only, with some absent. The table includes 50,000 to 65,000 clones, about 87% detected once. Source: CD4+ or CD8+ T cells sorted from blood, taken in a trial of the OX40 agonist ivuxolimab. The origin of the receptors is an adult with an advanced solid tumor such as melanoma, head and neck, liver or kidney cancer.

Turning to this clone: Different DNA sequences within this sample yield the same CDR3. The J gene is TRBJ2-3, the V gene TRBV6-5; D not certain. This CDR3 comprises 14 residues. Germline V gene sequence: CDR1 MNHEY, CDR2 SVGAGI. With 4 bases removed from V and 0 bases from J, the gap between germline ends came to 8 bases. The CDR3 nucleotides are TGTGCCAGCAGTTCTGCAGCTAGCACAGATACGCAGTATTTT. Amino acids: CASSSAASTDTQYF.

J is TRBJ1-5 and V is TRBV4-1, with D unresolved. From germline, CDR1 is MGHRA and CDR2 YSYEKL. The CDR3 sequence is 14 residues long. Trimming shortened V by 0 bases and J by 3 bases, and 6 bases separated the two germline ends. The CDR3 loop reads CASSQDRVNQPQHF. The CDR3 bases are TGCGCCAGCAGCCAAGATAGGGTCAATCAGCCCCAGCATTTT.

The chain joins TRBV4-3 to TRBJ2-1; 9 nucleotides agree with TRBD2. Germline V lookup: CDR1 LGHNA, CDR2 YSLEER. The CDR3 spans 18 residues. Trimming at V came to 0 bases and at J to 0 bases, leaving 6 bases not matched to a gene. The CDR3 coding sequence is TGCGCCAGCAGCCAAGATGGGGATAGCGGGAGCTCCTACAATGAGCAGTTCTTC. It translates to CASSQDGDSGSSYNEQFF.

The rearrangement links TRBV28 to TRBJ1-2; 10 bases align to TRBD1. Germline loops: CDR1 MDHEN, CDR2 SYDVKM. The CDR3 extends over 15 amino acids. Losses at the gene ends were 5 bases for V and 0 bases for J; bases not matched to a gene: 3. CDR3 amino acids: CASSPGTGANYGYTF. The CDR3 bases are TGTGCCAGCAGTCCAGGGACAGGGGCTAACTATGGCTACACCTTC.

Comments on this clone: An end of the junction does not agree with germline; a read error may underlie this. V gene TRBV5-1 combines with J gene TRBJ1-5; D gene ambiguous. This CDR3 is 15 amino acids long. Germline assignment: CDR1 SGHRS and CDR2 YFSETQ. CDR3 sequence: CASSLFAVSNQPQHF. DNA of the CDR3: TGTGCCAGCAGCTTGTTCGCCGTTAGCAATCAGCCCCAGCATTTT.